The sequence of this T cell receptor (beta chain) was determined in a study of blood T cells in healthy people across ages. General study findings and limits: Among T cells, TCR beta diversity per million cells dropped roughly linearly as age rose.

Next came a second PCR, run for about 6 to 12 cycles, which used a sample-barcoded 5' primer along with a J-beta primer mix. TCRdb analysed the 5' RACE reads with MiXCR anew, one entry per CDR3 protein. The sample consists of under 700,000 distinct CDR3 sequences, more than 20% of them appearing once. CDR1 is SGHTA, CDR2 FQGNSA, per germline. Trimming shortened V by 5 bases and J by 7 bases, and 11 bases separated the two germline ends. There are 13 residues in the CDR3. This clonotype was seen more than once but under ten times. The antigen remains unidentified. The same data also contributed to another study, on T cells of mothers and their children.

Sequencing used blood. The chain is built from TRBV7-2 and TRBJ1-4; D gene unclear. The TCR was taken from a boy aged 10-17 years in good health. The CDR3 loop reads CASSPGPIEKLFF. The CDR3 coding sequence is TGTGCCAGCAGCCCGGGCCCGATTGAAAAACTGTTTTTT. Looking up the rest from reference TRBV7-2 and TRBJ1-4 gives the full variable domain: GAGVSQSPSNKVTEKGKDVELRCDPISGHTALYWYRQSLGQGLEFLIYFQGNSAPDKSGLPSDRFSAERTGGSVSTLTIQRTQQEDSAVYLCASSPGPIEKLFFGSGTQLSVL.